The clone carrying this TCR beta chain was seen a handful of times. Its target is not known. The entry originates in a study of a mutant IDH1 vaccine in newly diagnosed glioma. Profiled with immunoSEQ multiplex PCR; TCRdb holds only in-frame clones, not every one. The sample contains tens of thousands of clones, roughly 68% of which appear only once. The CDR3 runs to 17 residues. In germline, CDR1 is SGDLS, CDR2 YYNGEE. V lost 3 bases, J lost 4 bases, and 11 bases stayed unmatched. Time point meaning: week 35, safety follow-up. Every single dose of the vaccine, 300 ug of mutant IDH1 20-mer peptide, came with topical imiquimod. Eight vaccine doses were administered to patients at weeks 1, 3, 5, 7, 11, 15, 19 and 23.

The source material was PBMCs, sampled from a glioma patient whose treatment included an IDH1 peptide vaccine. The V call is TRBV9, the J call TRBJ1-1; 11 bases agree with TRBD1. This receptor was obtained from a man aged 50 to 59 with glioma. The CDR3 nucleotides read TGTGCCAGCAGCGCATTAGGGACAGGGGGATCGGGCACTGAAGCTTTCTTT. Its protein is CASSALGTGGSGTEAFF.